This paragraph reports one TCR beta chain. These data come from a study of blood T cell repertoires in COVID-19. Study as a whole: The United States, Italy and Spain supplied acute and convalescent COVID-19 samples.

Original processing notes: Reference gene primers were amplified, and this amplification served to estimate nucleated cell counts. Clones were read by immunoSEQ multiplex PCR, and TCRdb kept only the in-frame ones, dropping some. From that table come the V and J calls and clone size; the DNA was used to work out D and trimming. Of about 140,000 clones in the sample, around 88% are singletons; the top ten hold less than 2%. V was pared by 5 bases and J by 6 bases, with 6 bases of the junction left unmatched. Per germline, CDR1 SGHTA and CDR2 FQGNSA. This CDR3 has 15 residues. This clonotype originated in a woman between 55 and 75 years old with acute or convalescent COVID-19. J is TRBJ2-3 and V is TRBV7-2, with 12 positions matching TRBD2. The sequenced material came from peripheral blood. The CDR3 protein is CASSIRTSGADTQYF. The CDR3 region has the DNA TGTGCCAGCAGCATCAGGACTAGCGGGGCGGATACGCAGTATTTT. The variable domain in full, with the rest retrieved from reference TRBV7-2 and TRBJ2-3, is GAGVSQSPSNKVTEKGKDVELRCDPISGHTALYWYRQSLGQGLEFLIYFQGNSAPDKSGLPSDRFSAERTGGSVSTLTIQRTQQEDSAVYLCASSIRTSGADTQYFGPGTRLTVL.